The 25 T cell receptor beta chains given below trace back to one sample, sequenced in a study of T-cell memory formation after mild COVID-19 (dated by TCRdb to the early 2020s). Library creation used 5' RACE. Sequenced on an Illumina NovaSeq 6000. TCRdb took the public reads, trimmed them with fastp at Q25, ran MiXCR for clone calling and kept in-frame beta chains. Duplicate CDR3 protein sequences are folded into a single record with the most common DNA and genes. Present in this sample are 300,000 to 400,000 distinct CDR3 sequences, about 15% of which were seen just once. The ten most abundant clones make up around 20% of the sample. Material for sequencing was PBMCs or a T cell subset sorted from them (not recorded which). Source of these receptors: a man aged 18 to 29 who had mild COVID-19 (a few samples of this study predate the infection). The sample titles of this study are shuffled in the database, so cell type and time point are left out; the donor was told from shared clones.

This clonotype occurred many times. The V and J genes are TRBV4-1 and TRBJ2-1; TRBD2 agrees at 10 bases. Germline-derived CDR1 and CDR2 are MGHRA and YSYEKL. V shed 1 base and J 9 bases; nucleotides not matched to a gene: 9. The CDR3 length is 16 residues. This CDR3 reads CASSQGPSGGAFEQFF. CDR3 coding DNA: TGCGCCAGCAGCCAAGGGCCCAGCGGGGGGGCCTTTGAGCAGTTCTTC.

The CDR3 nucleotides read TGTGCCACCAGTGATGGCGGGTCGCCCGAGCAGTTCTTC. It is translated as CATSDGGSPEQFF. The chain carries TRBV24-1 and TRBJ2-1; weak D call: TRBD2 (5 bases). In germline, CDR1 is KGHDR, CDR2 SFDVKD. The CDR3 runs 13 residues. V lost 3 bases and J 10 bases, leaving 12 bases between the germline ends.

This chain links TRBV5-1 with TRBJ1-2; D may be TRBD1 (5 bases). Trimming cost V 0 bases and J 7 bases, with 16 bases left between them. The CDR3 consists of 15 residues. The germline V gene encodes CDR1 SGHRS and CDR2 YFSETQ. This chain's CDR3 is CASSLADTARAGYTF. The CDR3 coding sequence is TGCGCCAGCAGCTTGGCCGACACGGCCAGGGCTGGCTACACCTTC.

This CDR3 is CASTDPLRDPKNIQYF. Written as DNA, the CDR3 is TGTGCCAGTACCGACCCCCTCAGGGACCCCAAAAACATTCAGTACTTC. The rearrangement uses TRBV19 and TRBJ2-4; D could derive from TRBD1 or TRBD2 (5 bases each). This CDR3 has 16 residues. Germline CDR1 is LNHDA and CDR2 is SQIVND (reference sequence). V lost 7 bases, J lost 2 bases, and 18 bases lay in between.

This clonotype turned up a few times. The chain links TRBV10-3 to TRBJ2-3; TRBD2 agrees at 10 bases. V lost 6 bases to trimming and J lost 5 bases; unmatched junction nucleotides: 5. CDR3 size: 14 residues. The germline gives CDR1 ENHRY, CDR2 SYGVKD. The CDR3 is CAISPAGGLDTQYF. CDR3 DNA: TGTGCCATCAGCCCAGCGGGGGGGTTAGATACGCAGTATTTT.

The chain couples TRBV3-1 to TRBJ2-5; 7 bases are a match to TRBD2. Germline V gene data show CDR1 as LGHDT and CDR2 as YNNKEL (reference sequence). CDR3 length: 15 amino acids. The trim removed 1 base at V and 1 base at J, leaving 3 bases unmatched. CDR3 in amino acids: CASSQARTSQETQYF. The CDR3 DNA reads TGTGCCAGCAGCCAAGCCCGGACTAGCCAAGAGACCCAGTACTTC.

The chain joins TRBV12-3 or TRBV12-4 to TRBJ2-7; 7 positions match TRBD1. Losses at the gene ends were 6 bases for V and 2 bases for J; bases not matched to a gene: 13. The CDR3 is 16 residues long. The CDR3 nucleotides read TGTGCCAGCAGACCTGGTGGGACAGATGCTACCTACGAGCAGTACTTC. Translation gives CASRPGGTDATYEQYF.

This clonotype was seen a few times. This chain connects TRBV19 to TRBJ2-7, with a weak D call TRBD2 (5 bases). The CDR3 is 15 residues long. Germline-derived CDR1 and CDR2 are LNHDA and SQIVND (reference sequence). Trimming took 4 bases from V and 6 from J, leaving 19 bases between them. The CDR3 reads CASSTRRTITGEQYF. The CDR3 DNA is TGTGCCAGTAGTACGAGGAGGACCATAACGGGCGAGCAGTACTTC.

V usage is TRBV7-2 and J usage is TRBJ2-7; TRBD2 might be the D (6 bases). Germline values: CDR1 SGHTA, CDR2 FQGNSA. The V and J ends lost 4 bases and 5 bases respectively, with 15 bases between them. This CDR3 spans 14 amino acids. The CDR3 bases are TGTGCCAGCAGCTCGGGACTCCAGAGACACGAGCAGTACTTC. Its protein product is CASSSGLQRHEQYF.

This clonotype was counted at least ten times. V and J are TRBV12-3 or TRBV12-4 and TRBJ2-2; D unclear. V dropped 6 bases and J dropped 1 base, with 15 bases sitting between them. The CDR3 covers 16 residues. The CDR3 DNA follows: TGTGCCAGCAGCCCCTTCGTTAGCTGGAACACCGGGGAGCTGTTTTTT. This encodes CASSPFVSWNTGELFF.

The sample holds a few counts of this clonotype. The chain joins TRBV4-1 to TRBJ2-1; tentative D call: TRBD1 (5 bases). The V gene's germline CDR1 is MGHRA and CDR2 YSYEKL. V shed 9 bases and J shed 0 bases, with 18 bases lying between them. This CDR3 is 16 amino acids long. The CDR3 coding sequence is TGCGCCAGTTCTGAGGTTGGGGCAAGCTCCTACAATGAGCAGTTCTTC. Translating gives CASSEVGASSYNEQFF.

This sequence joins TRBV28 and TRBJ2-1, with 9 bases matching TRBD2. The junction had 5 bases not matched to a gene; V was cut back by 2 bases and J by 9 bases. Germline CDR1 reads MDHEN; CDR2 reads SYDVKM. The CDR3 covers 14 residues. The CDR3 DNA reads TGTGCCAGCAGTTTACGCGGGGGGGATGGTGAGCAGTTCTTC. It is translated as CASSLRGGDGEQFF.

The table lists this clonotype with a few counts. V gene TRBV11-2 combines with J gene TRBJ1-1, with TRBD1 as a possible D gene (5 bases). Trimming pared 0 bases from V and 1 base from J, leaving 6 bases between. Per germline, CDR1 SGHAT and CDR2 FQNNGV. This CDR3 is built from 14 residues. The DNA for the CDR3 is TGTGCCAGCAGCTTAGAGGGGGGGAACACTGAAGCTTTCTTT. Its translation: CASSLEGGNTEAFF.

This clonotype has only a few counts. The genes are TRBV14 and TRBJ2-2; D remains ambiguous. The V end was cut by 1 base, the J end by 1 base, with 4 bases between. The CDR3 is made up of 14 amino acids. CDR1 and CDR2 from the germline V gene are SGHDN and FVKESK. CDR3 protein: CASSQVLNTGELFF. In DNA, the CDR3 is TGTGCCAGCAGCCAAGTTCTGAACACCGGGGAGCTGTTTTTT.

The chain uses TRBV28 and TRBJ2-1; perhaps TRBD2 as D (6 bases). Trimming cost V 8 bases and J 9 bases, with 11 bases left between them. Germline V lookup: CDR1 MDHEN, CDR2 SYDVKM. The length of the CDR3 is 11 residues. The CDR3 nucleotides are TGTGCCAGCTTCGTCGGGGGTGAGCAGTTCTTC. It translates to CASFVGGEQFF. Complete variable domain (other parts from reference TRBV28 and TRBJ2-1): DVKVTQSSRYLVKRTGEKVFLECVQDMDHENMFWYRQDPGLGLRLIYFSYDVKMKEKGDIPEGYSVSREKKERFSLILESASTNQTSMYLCASFVGGEQFFGPGTRLTVL.

This chain uses TRBV13 with TRBJ1-4, with D uncertain. The ends were cut back, 5 bases at V and 7 bases at J, with 8 bases in the middle. Germline lookup yields CDR1 PRHDT and CDR2 FYEKMQ (reference sequence). The CDR3 is 12 residues long. The chain's CDR3 is CASSGPGEKLFF. The CDR3 DNA sequence: TGTGCCAGCAGCGGACCTGGTGAAAAACTGTTTTTT.

The V gene is TRBV4-1, the J gene TRBJ2-7; D not certain. The germline gives CDR1 MGHRA, CDR2 YSYEKL. The CDR3 is made up of 14 amino acids. Trimming took off 3 bases at V and 0 bases at J, with 9 bases between the two ends. The CDR3 region is CASSQPTSSYEQYF. CDR3 nucleotides: TGCGCCAGCAGCCAGCCGACAAGCTCCTACGAGCAGTACTTC.

This clonotype was seen more than once but under ten times. This chain joins TRBV18 and TRBJ2-7; D unclear. Trimming stripped 4 bases from V and 5 bases from J, with 6 bases between. This CDR3 region has 11 residues. CDR1 is KGHSH, CDR2 LQKENI, per germline. The CDR3 loop reads CASSRADEQYF. The CDR3 nucleotides read TGTGCCAGCTCACGGGCCGACGAGCAGTACTTC.

This clonotype was counted only a few times. The CDR3 region is CASSPTGVRETQYF. DNA for the CDR3: TGTGCCAGCAGCCCAACAGGGGTGCGGGAGACCCAGTACTTC. This chain joins TRBV6-2 or TRBV6-3 and TRBJ2-5; 7 bases match TRBD1. The CDR3 is 14 amino acids. J gave up 5 bases and V 6 bases, and 9 bases lay outside the gene matches. CDR1 MNHEY and CDR2 SVGEGT come from the germline V gene.

V usage is TRBV10-3 and J usage is TRBJ1-1; D gene ambiguous. V gave up 3 bases and J gave up 0 bases, with 8 bases separating them. The CDR3 consists of 14 residues. The V gene's germline CDR1 is ENHRY and CDR2 SYGVKD. In nucleotides, the CDR3 is TGTGCCATCAGTGACCCAACAGTGAACACTGAAGCTTTCTTT. The encoded protein is CAISDPTVNTEAFF.

This clonotype was detected many times. The J gene is TRBJ1-1, the V gene TRBV4-2; TRBD1 matches at 10 bases. The V gene's germline CDR1 is LGHNA and CDR2 YNFKEQ. V lost 4 bases to trimming and J lost 3 bases; unmatched junction nucleotides: 5. The CDR3 totals 15 residues. The chain's CDR3 is CASSPTGGEDTEAFF. CDR3 sequence (DNA): TGTGCCAGCAGCCCGACAGGGGGCGAGGACACTGAAGCTTTCTTT.

This clonotype appeared a few times. The gene calls are TRBV29-1 and TRBJ2-5, with D maybe TRBD2 (5 bases). V was trimmed by 4 bases and J by 7 bases, leaving 25 bases between them. The V gene's germline CDR1 is SQVTM and CDR2 ANQGSEA. This CDR3 is built from 16 residues. This chain's CDR3 is CSVVPKGGLIVRTQYF. The CDR3 bases are TGCAGCGTTGTCCCCAAGGGCGGGCTTATCGTAAGGACCCAGTACTTC. Complete variable domain (other parts from reference TRBV29-1 and TRBJ2-5): SAVISQKPSRDICQRGTSLTIQCQVDSQVTMMFWYRQQPGQSLTLIATANQGSEATYESGFVIDKFPISRPNLTFSTLTVSNMSPEDSSIYLCSVVPKGGLIVRTQYFGPGTRLLVL.

This clonotype came up a few times. The rearrangement links TRBV4-1 to TRBJ2-4; no clear D. Trimming pared 3 bases from V and 7 bases from J, leaving 4 bases between. The CDR3 runs 11 residues. Germline V gene lookup returns CDR1 MGHRA and CDR2 YSYEKL. The CDR3: CASSQLNIQYF. The CDR3 nucleotides are TGCGCCAGCAGCCAGTTGAACATTCAGTACTTC.

V gene TRBV6-5 combines with J gene TRBJ2-3, with TRBD2 as a possible D gene (6 bases). The V gene lost 6 bases and the J gene lost 9 bases, with 10 bases spanning the gap. Germline-derived CDR1 and CDR2 are MNHEY and SVGAGI. CDR3 length equals 11 residues. For the CDR3, the DNA is TGTGCCAGCAGGTATAGCGGCACGCAGTATTTT. Translated: CASRYSGTQYF.

This clonotype was picked up a small number of times. The chain uses TRBV12-3 or TRBV12-4 and TRBJ1-1; 9 bases are a match to TRBD1. The CDR3 is 13 amino acids. V was pared by 5 bases and J by 7 bases, with 5 bases of the junction left unmatched. The CDR3 sequence is CASSPGTGFEAFF. As DNA, the CDR3 is TGTGCCAGCAGTCCCGGGACAGGGTTTGAAGCTTTCTTT.